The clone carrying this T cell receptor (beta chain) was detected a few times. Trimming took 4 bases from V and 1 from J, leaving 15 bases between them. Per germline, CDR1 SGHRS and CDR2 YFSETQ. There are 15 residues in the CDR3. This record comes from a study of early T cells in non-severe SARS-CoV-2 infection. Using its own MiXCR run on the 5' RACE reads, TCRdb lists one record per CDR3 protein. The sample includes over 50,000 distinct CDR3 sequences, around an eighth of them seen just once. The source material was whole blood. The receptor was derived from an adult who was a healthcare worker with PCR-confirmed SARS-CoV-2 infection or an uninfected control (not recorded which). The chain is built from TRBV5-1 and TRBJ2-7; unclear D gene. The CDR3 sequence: CASSPYGPDSYEQYF. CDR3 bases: TGCGCCAGCAGCCCATACGGACCTGATTCCTACGAGCAGTACTTC.